The 7 T cell receptor beta chains reported below all come from one sample, sequenced in a study of glioma-infiltrating T cells after dendritic cell vaccination. Time point described: after dendritic cell vaccination, including at tumor progression/relapse. TCRdb's copy holds only in-frame clones and misses some; the assay was immunoSEQ multiplex PCR. The repertoire holds roughly 60,000 clones, with 86% as singletons. Sequenced material: blood, taken after dendritic cell vaccination. These receptors came from a human donor with glioblastoma.

The J gene is TRBJ1-2, the V gene TRBV14; the match to TRBD1 covers 9 bases. This CDR3 has 17 residues. Trimming removed 2 bases from V and 2 bases from J; junction bases left unmatched: 9. Germline-derived CDR1 and CDR2 are SGHDN and FVKESK. CDR3 nucleotide sequence: TGTGCCAGCAGCCAACTAGGGACAGGGAAGGTAAACTATGGCTACACCTTC. This codes for CASSQLGTGKVNYGYTF.

The chain employs TRBV27 and TRBJ1-2; D not certain. The CDR3 is 14 residues long. V lost 8 bases and J lost 0, with 13 bases in between. Germline lookup yields CDR1 MNHEY and CDR2 SMNVEV (reference sequence). CDR3 coding DNA: TGTGCCAGCGGTGAATCTCTAGCTAACTATGGCTACACCTTC. Residues: CASGESLANYGYTF.

In DNA form, the CDR3 reads TGTGCCAGCAGCTTTATGGCTAGCACAGATACGCAGTATTTT. It translates to CASSFMASTDTQYF. The chain is built from TRBV11-1 and TRBJ2-3; D remains unclear. The CDR3 spans 14 residues. Deletions cut 3 bases from V and 0 bases from J, with 7 bases between. The germline CDR1 and CDR2 sequences are SGHAT and FQDESV (reference sequence).

The chain employs TRBV21-1 and TRBJ2-1; the table assigns TRBD1, which was not confirmed against the DNA. TRBV21-1 corresponds to a pseudogene. The CDR3 is 13 amino acids. CDR3 in amino acids: CASSRGHYNEQFF. The CDR3 bases are TGTGCCAGCAGCAGAGGACACTACAATGAGCAGTTCTTC.

The chain employs TRBV7-2 and TRBJ1-1; weak D call: TRBD1 (5 bases). V was trimmed by 1 base and J by 5 bases, leaving 11 bases between them. This CDR3 region has 14 residues. Germline V gives CDR1 SGHTA, CDR2 FQGNSA. The CDR3 nucleotides are TGTGCCAGCAGCTTAGGGTCTGGGGGGACTGAAGCTTTCTTT. It is translated as CASSLGSGGTEAFF.

This chain joins TRBV15 and TRBJ1-2; D might be TRBD1 (5 bases). V was shortened by 3 bases and J by 1 base, with 9 bases between the two germline ends. There are 14 residues in the CDR3. The germline gives CDR1 LNHNV, CDR2 YYDKDF (reference sequence). The CDR3 region is CATSRRGLNYGYTF. The CDR3 DNA follows: TGTGCCACCAGCAGGCGGGGACTTAACTATGGCTACACCTTC.

This sequence joins TRBV6-1 and TRBJ2-7; 8 bases agree with TRBD2. V was clipped by 1 base and J by 4 bases; unmatched bases: 9. Germline CDR1 MNHNS, CDR2 SASEGT. The CDR3 extends over 16 amino acids. For the CDR3, the DNA is TGTGCCAGCAGTGAAGTCATCGGGGGGGGATCGTACGAGCAGTACTTC. Its translation is CASSEVIGGGSYEQYF.